Included here is one T cell receptor (beta chain) sequence, with context. Its antigen is unknown. Method: immunoSEQ multiplex PCR; TCRdb's copy keeps in-frame clones and lacks some. The sample shows about 34,000 clones, around 86% of them seen only once. These data belong to a study of STAT3 mutations in large granular lymphocyte leukemia. Study-wide findings and caveats: In T-cell large granular lymphocyte leukemia, about half of patients showed multiple immunodominant subclonotypes.

Germline V gives CDR1 SGHNT, CDR2 YENEEA. V lost 3 bases, J lost 4 bases, and 12 bases lay in between. The CDR3 spans 14 residues. Sequencing used peripheral blood mononuclear cells. This receptor was taken from a man aged 55-75 years with T-cell large granular lymphocyte leukemia. Some clones in this sample may be carry-over from other donors' samples. J is TRBJ1-1 and V is TRBV11-3, with D hard to call. The CDR3 nucleotides are TGTGCCAGCAGCTTGAGGGCAGGTAGCACTGAAGCTTTCTTT. Encoded protein: CASSLRAGSTEAFF.